Below, 30 T cell receptor beta chains from the same sample are listed, as sequenced in a study of T cell responses to AZD1222 COVID-19 vaccine. TCRdb keeps only in-frame clones here, not all; method: immunoSEQ multiplex PCR. Found here are tens of thousands of clones, approximately 89% of them singletons; the top ten hold about 25%. The sample consisted of peripheral blood, taken 28 days after the second AZD1222 dose. All receptors derive from an adult who received the AZD1222 COVID-19 vaccine.

The genes are TRBV5-1 and TRBJ2-3, with unresolved D. The germline V gene has CDR1 SGHRS and CDR2 YFSETQ. The V end lost 0 bases, the J end lost 0 bases, and 8 bases lay between the germline ends. CDR3 size: 15 residues. This CDR3 is CASSLAGVSTDTQYF. For the CDR3, the DNA is TGCGCCAGCAGCTTGGCCGGAGTTAGCACAGATACGCAGTATTTT.

V usage is TRBV7-2 and J usage is TRBJ1-2; D ambiguous. This CDR3 comprises 14 residues. The V end lost 1 base, the J end lost 4 bases, and 10 bases lay between the germline ends. Germline V CDR1 and CDR2: SGHTA, FQGNSA. CDR3 in amino acids: CASSLDGLGYGYTF. The CDR3 nucleotides read TGTGCCAGCAGCTTAGACGGGCTGGGCTATGGCTACACCTTC.

The chain combines TRBV7-3 with TRBJ1-1; no definite D call. The CDR3 is made up of 14 amino acids. Germline CDR1 reads SGHTA; CDR2 reads FQGTGA. V was cut by 5 bases and J by 4 bases, with 14 bases left in between. The CDR3 reads CASSLDGVSTEAFF. The CDR3 DNA follows: TGTGCCAGCAGCCTGGATGGGGTTAGCACTGAAGCTTTCTTT.

The sample holds a few counts of this clone. The gene calls are TRBV3-1 (or the pseudogene TRBV3-2) and TRBJ1-5; D might be TRBD1 (5 bases). The V gene's germline CDR1 is LGHDT and CDR2 YNNKEL (reference sequence). V dropped 3 bases and J dropped 0 bases, with 12 bases sitting between them. This CDR3 spans 16 amino acids. The CDR3 sequence: CASSHSGLGSNQPQHF. CDR3 coding DNA: TGTGCCAGCAGCCATTCAGGGCTGGGTAGCAATCAGCCCCAGCATTTT.

This clone was seen a single time. The chain links TRBV12-3 or TRBV12-4 to TRBJ1-1, with D perhaps TRBD1 (6 bases). The CDR3 length is 13 residues. V lost 2 bases and J lost 4, with 8 bases in between. The CDR3 is CASSLSGVTEAFF. CDR3 DNA: TGTGCCAGCAGTTTATCAGGGGTCACTGAAGCTTTCTTT.

The rearrangement joins TRBV10-1 to TRBJ2-2; 13 bases match TRBD2. The germline V gene encodes CDR1 WNHNN and CDR2 SYGVQD (reference sequence). V was pared by 9 bases and J by 0 bases, with 13 bases of the junction left unmatched. This CDR3 is built from 19 residues. Written as DNA, the CDR3 is TGCGCCAGGTATAGGGGTGGACTAGCGGGAGACGCGAACACCGGGGAGCTGTTTTTT. It yields the protein CARYRGGLAGDANTGELFF.

The V call is TRBV7-8, the J call TRBJ2-2; no clear D gene. The V gene's germline CDR1 is SGHVS and CDR2 FQNEAQ. The CDR3 has 13 amino acids. V was shortened by 9 bases and J by 1 base, with 9 bases between the two germline ends. CDR3 loop: CARGNRNTGELFF. CDR3 DNA: TGTGCCAGGGGAAACAGGAACACCGGGGAGCTGTTTTTT.

This clone appeared a few times. The genes are TRBV27 and TRBJ2-7, with 7 bases aligning to TRBD2. The CDR3 sequence is 15 residues long. Per germline, CDR1 MNHEY and CDR2 SMNVEV (reference sequence). The J segment lost 6 bases and the V segment lost 1 base, leaving 9 bases of the junction unmatched. The chain's CDR3 is CASSLLGEGQGEQYF. CDR3 coding DNA: TGTGCCAGCAGTTTATTGGGGGAGGGCCAGGGCGAGCAGTACTTC.

This rearrangement joins TRBV7-2 to TRBJ2-6, with D possibly matching TRBD2 (5 bases). Trimming took 1 base from V and 4 from J, leaving 11 bases between them. Germline V gene data show CDR1 as SGHTA and CDR2 as FQGNSA. The CDR3 is made up of 16 amino acids. The CDR3 region is CASSLELAAGANVLTF. For the CDR3, the DNA is TGTGCCAGCAGCTTAGAGCTAGCAGCGGGGGCCAACGTCCTGACTTTC.

V usage is TRBV7-6 and J usage is TRBJ2-2, with 11 bases matching TRBD2. Germline CDR1 and CDR2: SGHVS and FNYEAQ. V was pared by 3 bases and J by 5 bases, with 8 bases of the junction left unmatched. There are 17 residues in the CDR3. CDR3 residues: CASSFPSGGLGTGELFF. CDR3 in DNA: TGTGCCAGCAGCTTTCCTAGCGGGGGGCTGGGGACCGGGGAGCTGTTTTTT.

The rearrangement joins TRBV6-2 or TRBV6-3 to TRBJ2-1, with D uncertain. The V gene lost 2 bases and the J gene lost 6 bases, with 8 bases spanning the gap. CDR1 is MNHEY and CDR2 is SVGEGT in the germline V gene. The CDR3 loop spans 13 amino acids. The DNA of the CDR3 is TGTGCCAGCAGTTACCTTCTCGGCAATGAGCAGTTCTTC. Protein product: CASSYLLGNEQFF.

The CDR3, as DNA: TGTGCCAGCCGATGGGGACAATTGAACACTGAAGCTTTCTTT. Translation gives CASRWGQLNTEAFF. This chain connects TRBV3-1 (or the pseudogene TRBV3-2) to TRBJ1-1, with D possibly being TRBD1 (6 bases). From germline, CDR1 is LGHDT and CDR2 YNNKEL (reference sequence). V gave up 8 bases and J gave up 0 bases, with 13 bases separating them. The CDR3 loop spans 14 amino acids.

The rearrangement uses TRBV27 and TRBJ2-7, with D possibly TRBD1 on 5 matching bases. The CDR3 is made up of 17 amino acids. V was shortened by 5 bases and J by 6 bases, with 26 bases between the two germline ends. The germline CDR1 and CDR2 sequences are MNHEY and SMNVEV (reference sequence). This CDR3 reads CASSHPRTDSSIGEQYF. The CDR3 region has the DNA TGTGCCAGCAGTCACCCCCGGACCGACAGCTCCATAGGCGAGCAGTACTTC.

The sample holds one count of this clone. The J gene is TRBJ2-7, the V gene TRBV14, with D possibly matching TRBD2 (6 bases). In germline, CDR1 is SGHDN, CDR2 FVKESK. Deletions cut 3 bases from V and 4 bases from J, with 19 bases between. This CDR3 is 16 amino acids long. The CDR3 region is CASSQVGRAGWYEQYF. The CDR3 bases are TGTGCCAGCAGCCAGGTGGGGCGAGCGGGCTGGTACGAGCAGTACTTC.

The chain is built from TRBV5-1 and TRBJ2-7; 10 nucleotides match TRBD1. This CDR3 is 18 amino acids long. CDR1 and CDR2 (germline): SGHRS, YFSETQ. Unmatched junction bases numbered 15, after V lost 1 base and J lost 5 bases. CDR3 sequence: CASSLRGWPGQGSHEQYF. CDR3 DNA: TGCGCCAGCAGCTTGCGGGGGTGGCCGGGACAGGGGAGCCACGAGCAGTACTTC.

V usage is TRBV3-1 (or the pseudogene TRBV3-2) and J usage is TRBJ1-5; D ambiguous. Germline V lookup: CDR1 LGHDT, CDR2 YNNKEL (reference sequence). The CDR3 sequence is 12 residues long. Trimming shortened V by 7 bases and J by 2 bases, and 6 bases separated the two germline ends. DNA for the CDR3: TGTGCCAGCAACCAGGGCAATCAGCCCCAGCATTTT. This translates into CASNQGNQPQHF.

This chain uses TRBV6-5 with TRBJ2-5; TRBD1 matches 11 bases. This CDR3 contains 16 residues. J was trimmed by 3 bases and V by 0 bases; bases with no gene match: 3. Germline CDR1 is MNHEY and CDR2 is SVGAGI. CDR3 sequence: CASSYSDRGLEETQYF. The CDR3 nucleotides read TGTGCCAGCAGTTACTCGGACAGGGGGCTGGAAGAGACCCAGTACTTC.

This clone has just a few counts. This chain's CDR3 is CATHSANYEYGYTF. The CDR3 DNA sequence: TGTGCCACCCATTCGGCGAATTACGAATATGGCTACACCTTC. This sequence joins TRBV10-3 and TRBJ1-2, with D unclear. Germline V gene data show CDR1 as ENHRY and CDR2 as SYGVKD. The V gene lost 10 bases and the J gene lost 5 bases, with 20 bases spanning the gap. The CDR3 has 14 amino acids.

This sequence joins TRBV11-1 and TRBJ1-6; the match to TRBD1 covers 8 bases. Germline CDR1 reads SGHAT; CDR2 reads FQDESV (reference sequence). V was clipped by 4 bases and J by 9 bases; unmatched bases: 5. CDR3 length: 14 residues. The CDR3 reads CASSSGQGVSPLHF. The CDR3 nucleotides are TGTGCCAGCAGCTCAGGACAGGGAGTTTCACCCCTCCACTTT.

The chain employs TRBV3-1 (or the pseudogene TRBV3-2) and TRBJ1-1, with D tentatively TRBD1 (6 bases). Germline CDR1 is LGHDT and CDR2 is YNNKEL (reference sequence). This CDR3 has 13 amino acids. Between the trimmed V and J ends, which lost 5 bases and 5 bases, there was a span of 12 bases. Here the CDR3 reads CASSTQGNTEAFF. Here the CDR3 DNA reads TGTGCCAGCAGCACACAGGGAAATACTGAAGCTTTCTTT.

The DNA for the CDR3 is TGTGCCAGCAGCCGACAGGGTGGCTATGGCTACACCTTC. Its protein is CASSRQGGYGYTF. This sequence joins TRBV7-6 and TRBJ1-2; 7 nucleotides line up with TRBD1. Germline CDR1 SGHVS, CDR2 FNYEAQ. The CDR3 length is 13 residues. V lost 5 bases, J lost 4 bases, and 4 bases stayed unmatched. The whole variable domain, remainder taken from reference TRBV7-6 and TRBJ1-2, is GAGVSQSPRYKVTKRGQDVALRCDPISGHVSLYWYRQALGQGPEFLTYFNYEAQQDKSGLPNDRFSAERPEGSISTLTIQRTEQRDSAMYRCASSRQGGYGYTFGSGTRLTVV.

The rearrangement links TRBV6-2 or TRBV6-3 to TRBJ1-2; D perhaps matches TRBD1 (6 bases). The ends were cut back, 2 bases at V and 3 bases at J, with 10 bases in the middle. The CDR3 length is 14 residues. Germline CDR1 MNHEY, CDR2 SVGEGT. This chain's CDR3 is CASSYPRTDYGYTF. CDR3 DNA sequence: TGTGCCAGCAGTTACCCCAGGACAGACTATGGCTACACCTTC.

The rearrangement joins TRBV7-9 to TRBJ2-5, with 7 positions matching TRBD2. This CDR3 is built from 13 residues. Germline V gene lookup returns CDR1 SEHNR and CDR2 FQNEAQ (reference sequence). J gave up 2 bases and V 3 bases, and 0 bases lay outside the gene matches. This CDR3 reads CASSLGGQETQYF. CDR3 DNA: TGTGCCAGCAGCTTGGGAGGGCAAGAGACCCAGTACTTC.

This clone has just one count. The CDR3 nucleotides read TGCGCCAGCAGCTTTCGGGACAGGGGAAATGGAAATTCACCCCTCCACTTT. Translating gives CASSFRDRGNGNSPLHF. The chain joins TRBV5-1 to TRBJ1-6, with 10 positions matching TRBD1. The CDR3 has 17 amino acids. The germline CDR1 and CDR2 sequences are SGHRS and YFSETQ. With V trimmed by 2 bases and J by 7 bases, 9 bases remained unmatched.

The chain uses TRBV3-1 (or the pseudogene TRBV3-2) and TRBJ1-1; D is undetermined. This CDR3 is 14 amino acids long. CDR1 and CDR2 (germline): LGHDT, YNNKEL (reference sequence). Trimming stripped 0 bases from V and 5 bases from J, with 10 bases between. CDR3 loop: CASSQDTGGTEAFF. DNA for the CDR3: TGTGCCAGCAGCCAAGATACTGGAGGGACTGAAGCTTTCTTT.

CDR3 amino acids: CASSLGGGEPQHF. CDR3 bases: TGTGCCAGCAGCTTAGGGGGCGGGGAGCCCCAGCATTTT. The chain carries TRBV7-2 and TRBJ1-5, with a weak D call TRBD1 (5 bases). CDR1 and CDR2 (germline): SGHTA, FQGNSA. V gave up 1 base and J gave up 8 bases, with 9 bases separating them. This CDR3 comprises 13 residues.

The chain joins TRBV9 to TRBJ2-7; a possible D gene is TRBD1 (5 bases). The CDR3 loop spans 15 amino acids. Per germline, CDR1 SGDLS and CDR2 YYNGEE. V shed 3 bases and J shed 3 bases, with 16 bases lying between them. The CDR3 bases are TGTGCCAGCAGCGCCCGGCAGGGCGCGGACTACGAGCAGTACTTC. This codes for CASSARQGADYEQYF.

The J gene is TRBJ2-7, the V gene TRBV7-8; 8 positions match TRBD2. The CDR3 has 15 residues. CDR1 SGHVS and CDR2 FQNEAQ come from the germline V gene. The J segment lost 0 bases and the V segment lost 5 bases, leaving 6 bases of the junction unmatched. The CDR3 protein is CASSQRTSLSYEQYF. CDR3 sequence (DNA): TGTGCCAGCAGCCAGCGGACTAGCCTCTCCTACGAGCAGTACTTC.

V usage is TRBV18 and J usage is TRBJ1-1; the D is unclear. This CDR3 has 12 amino acids. V gave up 6 bases and J gave up 4 bases, with 9 bases separating them. Germline V gene data show CDR1 as KGHSH and CDR2 as LQKENI. In DNA, the CDR3 is TGTGCCAGCTCCGCAAAGGGCACTGAAGCTTTCTTT. It codes for CASSAKGTEAFF.

This chain connects TRBV6-5 to TRBJ2-3; 7 positions agree with TRBD2. Germline trimming cut 6 bases from V and 1 base from J; bases unmatched to any gene: 7. Germline V gives CDR1 MNHEY, CDR2 SVGAGI. The CDR3 is 15 residues long. CDR3 nucleotides: TGTGCCAGCAGGAGCGGGACCTCTCGCACAGATACGCAGTATTTT. Its translation: CASRSGTSRTDTQYF.